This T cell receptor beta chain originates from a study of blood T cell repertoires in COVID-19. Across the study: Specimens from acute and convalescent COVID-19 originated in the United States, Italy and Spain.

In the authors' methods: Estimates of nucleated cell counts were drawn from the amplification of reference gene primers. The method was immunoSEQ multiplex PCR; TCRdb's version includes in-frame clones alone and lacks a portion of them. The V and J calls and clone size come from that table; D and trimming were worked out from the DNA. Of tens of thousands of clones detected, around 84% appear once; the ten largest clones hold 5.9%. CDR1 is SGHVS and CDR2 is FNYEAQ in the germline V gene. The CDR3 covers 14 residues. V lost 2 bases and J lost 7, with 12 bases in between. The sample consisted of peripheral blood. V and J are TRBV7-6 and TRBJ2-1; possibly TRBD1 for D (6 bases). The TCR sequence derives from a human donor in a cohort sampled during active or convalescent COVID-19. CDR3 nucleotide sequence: TGTGCCAGCAGCTTATCCAGGGGAAGGAATGAGCAGTTCTTC. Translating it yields CASSLSRGRNEQFF. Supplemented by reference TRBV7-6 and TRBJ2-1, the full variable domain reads GAGVSQSPRYKVTKRGQDVALRCDPISGHVSLYWYRQALGQGPEFLTYFNYEAQQDKSGLPNDRFSAERPEGSISTLTIQRTEQRDSAMYRCASSLSRGRNEQFFGPGTRLTVL.